This entry describes one T cell receptor (beta chain). These data belong to a study of CD8 T cells in Susac syndrome. For the study at large: When blood was drawn, the patients with Susac syndrome were therapy-naive, on corticosteroids, or on intravenous immunoglobulin alone.

Reverse transcription of about 0.45 to 1 ug RNA was carried out with random hexamers. Coverage of TCR beta CDR3 amplification by immunoSEQ multiplex PCR extended to 54 Vbeta and 13 Jbeta. TCRdb reanalysed the immunoSEQ multiplex PCR reads using MiXCR and keeps one entry per CDR3 protein. The sample records 150,000 to 200,000 distinct CDR3 sequences, 94% being singletons. V lost 2 bases to trimming and J lost 1 base, with 5 bases between them. The CDR3 loop spans 13 amino acids. CDR1 is LGHNA and CDR2 is YSLEER in the germline V gene. Sequencing of TCR beta was performed on blood CD8+ T cells and on blood CD4+ T cells. While CD8+ and CD4+ T cells were isolated negatively, TEMRA cells were enriched by FACS.

Specimen: CD4+ T cells from PBMCs. The J gene is TRBJ1-1, the V gene TRBV4-3; no clear D gene. The origin of this receptor is a human donor with Susac syndrome. The CDR3 loop is CASSQYKNTEAFF. The CDR3 nucleotides read TGCGCCAGCAGCCAATATAAGAACACTGAAGCTTTCTTT.